Sequencing of this T cell receptor beta chain was carried out in a study of identifying expanded T cells in peripheral blood (dated by TCRdb to the late 2010s). Background for the entire study: Four technical replicates, made by sequencing separate aliquots from the same pool of genomic DNA, were compared pairwise.

Paper-wide results and their limitations: About 1.3 differentially abundant clones were flagged by the binomial model between technical replicates, whereas about 15 and 19 were flagged over about two weeks and four weeks, respectively. The beta-binomial model significantly reduced the number of clones called differentially abundant and the false-positive rate across all healthy-donor time intervals. The authors expected that over much longer intervals, such as months to years, biological variance in healthy repertoires might increase even further. In all healthy donors, the variance in clone template counts between samples taken two weeks apart rose significantly as total template count increased.

Of note for this clone: Its antigen remains unidentified. Base qualities were left out, and no much larger clone turns up one base away.

The immunoSEQ Assay, which uses bias-controlled multiplex PCR amplification of genomic DNA, was used to profile TCRbeta CDR3 regions. The paper's processing steps were these. The absolute abundance of each unique TCRbeta CDR3 region was quantified after sequences were collapsed and filtered. Differential abundance was tested with two models: a binomial (Fisher-equivalent) model and a beta-binomial model that adds time-dependent variance fitted from healthy donors. Any clone with fewer than 5 combined templates was excluded, and a clone was called differentially abundant if its Benjamini-Hochberg FDR was below 0.01. The form v = (b*log(k)+a)^2 was used to model beta-binomial variance as a function of total template count across the two samples. In TCRdb, the immuneACCESS table is reduced to in-frame sequences with V and J assigned. These tables do not hold every clone; where another copy was compared, an unresolved V gene accounts for under half, and the others remain unexplained. The DNA gave D and trimming, while V, J and clone size come from that table. This sample is represented by fewer than 60,000 clones; 65% to 90% of them were singletons. Of the sample, around 15% falls within the top ten clones.

The CDR1 and CDR2 encoded by the germline V gene are SGDLS and YYNGEE. Taken from cysteine to phenylalanine, the CDR3 has 18 residues. Of the read, only the CDR3 DNA is kept; its 54 bases are in frame from base 1. The germline ends are 19 bases apart after V is trimmed by 3 bases and J by 1 base. No immune events, such as infections, were documented for the healthy donors during the collection period. To calibrate time-dependent variance in a beta-binomial model of T-cell clone differential abundance, blood repertoires from healthy donors were used as a training cohort. The training cohort included around 10 healthy donors, of whom 3 were female and 7 were male. An age range of about 29 to 65 years, with an average of roughly 40 years, was recorded for the donors. Whole blood from each healthy donor was obtained from a commercial supplier and was collected at three time points around 2 weeks apart. For immunosequencing, genomic DNA was extracted from unsorted whole blood.

The chain joins TRBV9 to TRBJ2-2, with TRBD2 tentatively as D gene (5 bases match). This TCR was recovered from a person aged 18-70 years in good health. Input material: blood. The DNA reads as follows: TGTGCCAGCAGCGCACGAGAAGGACTCGTCCTGAACACCGGGGAGCTGTTTTTT. It is translated as CASSAREGLVLNTGELFF.